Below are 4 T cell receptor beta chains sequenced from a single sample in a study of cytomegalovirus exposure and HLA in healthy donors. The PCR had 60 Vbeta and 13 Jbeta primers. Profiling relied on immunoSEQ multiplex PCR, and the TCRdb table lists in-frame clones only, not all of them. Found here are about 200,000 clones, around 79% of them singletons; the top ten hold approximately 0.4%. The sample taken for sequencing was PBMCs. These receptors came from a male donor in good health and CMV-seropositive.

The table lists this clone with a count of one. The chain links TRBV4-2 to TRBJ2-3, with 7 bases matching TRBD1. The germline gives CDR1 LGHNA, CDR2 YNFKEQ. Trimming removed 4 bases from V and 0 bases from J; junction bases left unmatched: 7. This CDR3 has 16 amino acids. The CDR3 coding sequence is TGTGCCAGCAGCCGCAGGACAGGCTCTAGCACAGATACGCAGTATTTT. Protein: CASSRRTGSSTDTQYF.

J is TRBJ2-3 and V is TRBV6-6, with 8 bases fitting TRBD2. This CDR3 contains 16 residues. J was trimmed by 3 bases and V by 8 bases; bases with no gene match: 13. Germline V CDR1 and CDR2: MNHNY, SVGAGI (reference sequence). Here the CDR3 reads CASRRGQRENTDTQYF. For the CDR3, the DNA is TGTGCCAGCCGCCGGGGTCAGCGGGAGAATACAGATACGCAGTATTTT.

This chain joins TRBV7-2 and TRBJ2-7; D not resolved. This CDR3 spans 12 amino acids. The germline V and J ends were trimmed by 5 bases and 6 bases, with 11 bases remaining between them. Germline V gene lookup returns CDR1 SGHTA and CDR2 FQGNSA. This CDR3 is CASSPQNIEQYF. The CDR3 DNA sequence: TGTGCCAGCAGCCCACAGAATATCGAGCAGTACTTC.

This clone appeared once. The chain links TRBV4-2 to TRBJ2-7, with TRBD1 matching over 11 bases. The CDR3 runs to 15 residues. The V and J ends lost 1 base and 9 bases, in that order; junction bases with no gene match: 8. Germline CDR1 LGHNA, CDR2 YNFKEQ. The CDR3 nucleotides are TGTGCCAGCAGCCAAGGGACAGGGGGCCTCGACGGGCAGTACTTC. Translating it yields CASSQGTGGLDGQYF.